This T cell receptor beta chain is drawn from a study of cytomegalovirus exposure and HLA in healthy donors. With 60 Vbeta and 13 Jbeta primers, the PCR was carried out. TCRdb's table, derived via immunoSEQ multiplex PCR, lists solely in-frame clones and lacks some. The profile shows 150,000 or so clones, about 70% of them singletons. Comment on this clone: Its antigen is undetermined.

General study findings and limits: CMV antigen specificity was confirmed in vitro for three CMV-associated chains. Clonal expansion was found to be greater in HLA-associated TCR beta chains than in equally common others in a later analysis. As was reported, the HLA-A and HLA-B alleles of most subjects were accurately predicted from TCR beta sequences.

There were likely unrecorded immune exposures, though donors were nominally healthy when sampled. Germline loops: CDR1 GTSNPN, CDR2 SVGIG (reference sequence). Trimming stripped 2 bases from V and 0 bases from J, with 10 bases between. This CDR3 has 14 residues. The sequence derives from a male donor in good health and CMV-seronegative. This chain connects TRBV30 to TRBJ1-1, with D possibly TRBD1 on 6 matching bases. Material for sequencing was PBMCs. CDR3 nucleotides: TGTGCCTGGAGTTCCGGACAGTTGAACACTGAAGCTTTCTTT. Translated, it gives CAWSSGQLNTEAFF.